A selection of T cell receptor beta chains follows, all from one sample in a study of T cell repertoires in cytomegalovirus infection. These receptors have no identified antigens. From the reads, TCRdb called clonotypes with MiXCR, one entry per CDR3 protein. Of approximately 730,000 distinct CDR3 sequences listed, around 30% are singletons. The sequencing used cultured PBMCs, collected from culture after CMV antigen stimulation. The source is a human donor in good health (CMV status not recorded). Some clones in this sample may be carry-over from other donors' samples. The CDR3 runs from the conserved cysteine through the conserved F or W. A D gene is named only where the DNA matches it firmly. Some rows mark clone size as missing; the rest say once, few, many or name a class of expanded clone.

>TRBV7-2|TRBJ2-7|-|-
CASSFQWLGTEQYF
TGTGCCAGCAGCTTTCAGTGGCTGGGGACCGAGCAGTACTTC
>TRBV7-9|TRBJ2-5|TRBD2|-
CASSLARFGLAAQETQYF
TGTGCCAGCAGCTTAGCAAGATTCGGGCTAGCGGCCCAAGAGACCCAGTACTTC
>TRBV27|TRBJ2-2|TRBD2|-
CASSSLGGGNTGELFF
TGTGCCAGCAGTTCCTTGGGGGGGGGAAACACCGGGGAGCTGTTTTTT
>TRBV27|TRBJ2-3|TRBD2|-
CASSSVISLLAGGSTDTQYF
TGTGCCAGCAGTTCCGTTATATCCCTACTAGCGGGGGGTAGCACAGATACGCAGTATTTT
>TRBV20-1|TRBJ1-5|TRBD1|once
CSARGRDREYSNQPQHF
TGCAGTGCTAGGGGTCGGGACAGGGAGTATAGCAATCAGCCCCAGCATTTT
>TRBV7-2|TRBJ2-1|-|many
CASSPREKDEQFF
TGTGCCAGCAGCCCCAGAGAGAAAGATGAGCAGTTCTTC
>TRBV7-2|TRBJ1-5|-|many
CASSLVVLSAELHF
TGTGCCAGCAGCTTAGTTGTCTTATCAGCCGAGTTGCATTTT
>TRBV20-1|TRBJ1-1|TRBD1|-
CSAKRTGGYTEAFF
TGCAGTGCTAAAAGGACAGGGGGGTACACTGAAGCTTTCTTT
>TRBV7-2|TRBJ2-6|-|many
CASSFHRSSGANVLTF
TGTGCCAGCAGCTTTCACAGATCCTCTGGGGCCAACGTCCTGACTTTC
>TRBV6-1|TRBJ2-5|TRBD2|many
CASRTGTREETQYF
TGTGCCAGCAGAACCGGGACTAGGGAAGAGACCCAGTACTTC
>TRBV19|TRBJ2-2|TRBD2|-
CASNTGLGMYANTGELFF
TGTGCCAGTAACACGGGACTAGGGATGTACGCGAACACCGGGGAGCTGTTTTTT
>TRBV6-9|TRBJ2-7|TRBD1|once
CASSYLSVIPGQGRF
TGTGCCAGCAGTTATCTTAGCGTAATCCCGGGACAGGGAAGATTC
>TRBV5-4|TRBJ2-7|TRBD2|-
CASSLGLADTSYEQYF
TGTGCCAGCAGCTTGGGACTAGCGGACACCTCCTACGAGCAGTACTTC
>TRBV5-1|TRBJ2-5|-|-
CASREIGTLGETQYF
TGCGCCAGCAGGGAGATCGGGACTCTTGGAGAGACCCAGTACTTC